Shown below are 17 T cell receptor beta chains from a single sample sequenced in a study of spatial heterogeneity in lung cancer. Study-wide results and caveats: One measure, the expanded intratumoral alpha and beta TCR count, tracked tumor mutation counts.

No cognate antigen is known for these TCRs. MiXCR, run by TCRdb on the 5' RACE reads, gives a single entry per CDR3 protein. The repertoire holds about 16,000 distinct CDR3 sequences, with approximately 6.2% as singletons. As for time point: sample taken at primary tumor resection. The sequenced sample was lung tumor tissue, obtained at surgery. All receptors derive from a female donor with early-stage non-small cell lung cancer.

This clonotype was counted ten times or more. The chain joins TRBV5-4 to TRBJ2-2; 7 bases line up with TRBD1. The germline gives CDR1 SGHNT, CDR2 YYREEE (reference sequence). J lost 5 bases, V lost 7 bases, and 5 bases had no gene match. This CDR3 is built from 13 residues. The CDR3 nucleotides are TGTGCCAGCGTCCAGGGGGAAACCGGGGAGCTGTTTTTT. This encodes CASVQGETGELFF.

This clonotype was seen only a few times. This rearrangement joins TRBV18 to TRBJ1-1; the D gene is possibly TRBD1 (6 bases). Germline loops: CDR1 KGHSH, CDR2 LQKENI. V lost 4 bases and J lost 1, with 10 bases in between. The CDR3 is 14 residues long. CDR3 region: CASSQRQENTEAFF. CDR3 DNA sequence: TGTGCCAGCTCACAACGACAGGAGAACACTGAAGCTTTCTTT.

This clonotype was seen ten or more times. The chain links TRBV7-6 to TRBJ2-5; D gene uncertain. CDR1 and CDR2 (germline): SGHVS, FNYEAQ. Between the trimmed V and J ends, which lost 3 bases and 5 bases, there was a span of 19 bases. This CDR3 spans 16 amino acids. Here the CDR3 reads CASSFADSFRAETQYF. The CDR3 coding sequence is TGTGCCAGCAGCTTTGCAGACTCTTTTCGGGCGGAGACCCAGTACTTC.

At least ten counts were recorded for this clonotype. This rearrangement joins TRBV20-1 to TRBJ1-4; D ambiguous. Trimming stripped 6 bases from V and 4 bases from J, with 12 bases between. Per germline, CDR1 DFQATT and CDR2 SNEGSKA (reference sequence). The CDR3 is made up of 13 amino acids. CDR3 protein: CSAPGEDNEKLFF. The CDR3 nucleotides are TGCAGTGCACCCGGCGAGGATAATGAAAAACTGTTTTTT.

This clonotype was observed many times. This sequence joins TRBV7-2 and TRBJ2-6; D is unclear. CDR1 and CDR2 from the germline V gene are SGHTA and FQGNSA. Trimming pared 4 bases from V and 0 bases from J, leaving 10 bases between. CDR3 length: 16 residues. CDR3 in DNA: TGTGCCAGCAGCTCGGACGTGAGCTCTGGGGCCAACGTCCTGACTTTC. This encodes CASSSDVSSGANVLTF. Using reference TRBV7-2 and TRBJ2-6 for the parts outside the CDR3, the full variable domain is GAGVSQSPSNKVTEKGKDVELRCDPISGHTALYWYRQSLGQGLEFLIYFQGNSAPDKSGLPSDRFSAERTGGSVSTLTIQRTQQEDSAVYLCASSSDVSSGANVLTFGAGSRLTVL.

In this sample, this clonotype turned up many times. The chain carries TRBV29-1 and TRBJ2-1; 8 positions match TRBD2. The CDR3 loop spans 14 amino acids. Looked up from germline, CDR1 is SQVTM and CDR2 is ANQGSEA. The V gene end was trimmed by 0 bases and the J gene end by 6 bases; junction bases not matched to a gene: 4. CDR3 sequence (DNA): TGCAGCGTTGAAGAAGATGCGGGGGGCAATGAGCAGTTCTTC. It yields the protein CSVEEDAGGNEQFF.

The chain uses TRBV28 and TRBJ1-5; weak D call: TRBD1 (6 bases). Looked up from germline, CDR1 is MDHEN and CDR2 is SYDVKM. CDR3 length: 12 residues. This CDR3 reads CAGGRLDQPQHF. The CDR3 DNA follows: TGTGCGGGGGGGCGATTAGACCAGCCCCAGCATTTT.

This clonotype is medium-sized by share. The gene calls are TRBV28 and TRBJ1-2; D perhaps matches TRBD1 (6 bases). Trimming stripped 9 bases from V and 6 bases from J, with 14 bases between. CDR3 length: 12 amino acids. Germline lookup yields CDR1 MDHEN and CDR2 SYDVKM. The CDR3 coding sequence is TGTGCCAGTTTTACAGGGTTCGATGGCTACACCTTC. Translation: CASFTGFDGYTF.

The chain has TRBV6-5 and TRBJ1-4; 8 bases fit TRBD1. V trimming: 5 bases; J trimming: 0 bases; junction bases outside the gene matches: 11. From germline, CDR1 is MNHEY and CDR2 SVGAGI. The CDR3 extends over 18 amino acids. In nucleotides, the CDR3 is TGTGCCAGCAGTCCACGACAGGGGACGGTCGCAACTAATGAAAAACTGTTTTTT. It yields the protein CASSPRQGTVATNEKLFF.

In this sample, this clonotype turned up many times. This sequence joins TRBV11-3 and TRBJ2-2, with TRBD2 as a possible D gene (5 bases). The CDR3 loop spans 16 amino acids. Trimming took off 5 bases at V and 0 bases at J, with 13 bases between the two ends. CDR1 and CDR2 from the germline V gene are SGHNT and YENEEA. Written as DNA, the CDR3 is TGTGCCAGCAGCCCCGGACTTCCCCCGAACACCGGGGAGCTGTTTTTT. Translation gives CASSPGLPPNTGELFF. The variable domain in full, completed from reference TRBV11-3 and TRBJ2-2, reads EAGVVQSPRYKIIEKKQPVAFWCNPISGHNTLYWYLQNLGQGPELLIRYENEEAVDDSQLPKDRFSAERLKGVDSTLKIQPAELGDSAVYLCASSPGLPPNTGELFFGEGSRLTVL.

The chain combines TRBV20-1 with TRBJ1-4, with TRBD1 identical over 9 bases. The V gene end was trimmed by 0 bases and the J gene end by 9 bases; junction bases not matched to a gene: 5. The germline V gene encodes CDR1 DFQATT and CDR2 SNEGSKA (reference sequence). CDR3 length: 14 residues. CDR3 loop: CSARETGGGKKLFF. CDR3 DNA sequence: TGCAGTGCTAGAGAAACAGGGGGCGGGAAAAAACTGTTTTTT.

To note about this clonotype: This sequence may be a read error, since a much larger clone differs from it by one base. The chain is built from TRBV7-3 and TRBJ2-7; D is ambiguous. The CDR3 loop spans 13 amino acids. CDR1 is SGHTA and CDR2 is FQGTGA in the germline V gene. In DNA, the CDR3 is TGTGCCAGCAGCTTGGACGGGTCCTACGGGCAGTACTTC. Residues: CASSLDGSYGQYF.

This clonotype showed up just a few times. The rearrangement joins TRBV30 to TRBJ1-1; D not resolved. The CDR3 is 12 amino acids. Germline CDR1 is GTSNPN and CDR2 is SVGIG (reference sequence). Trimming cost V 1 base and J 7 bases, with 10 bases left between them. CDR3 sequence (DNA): TGTGCCTGGAGTGGGTTTAACCTTGAAGCTTTCTTT. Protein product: CAWSGFNLEAFF. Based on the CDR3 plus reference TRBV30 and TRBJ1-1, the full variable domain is SQTIHQWPATLVQPVGSPLSLECTVEGTSNPNLYWYRQAAGRGLQLLFYSVGIGQISSEVPQNLSASRPQDRQFILSSKKLLLSDSGFYLCAWSGFNLEAFFGQGTRLTVV.

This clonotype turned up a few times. This CDR3 is CASAKDGGLGYTF. In DNA, the CDR3 is TGTGCCAGCGCTAAGGATGGGGGCCTAGGCTACACCTTC. The chain joins TRBV6-1 to TRBJ1-2, with D possibly being TRBD1 (6 bases). V was clipped by 8 bases and J by 8 bases, with 18 bases between them. The CDR3 sequence is 13 residues long. CDR1 and CDR2 from the germline V gene are MNHNS and SASEGT.

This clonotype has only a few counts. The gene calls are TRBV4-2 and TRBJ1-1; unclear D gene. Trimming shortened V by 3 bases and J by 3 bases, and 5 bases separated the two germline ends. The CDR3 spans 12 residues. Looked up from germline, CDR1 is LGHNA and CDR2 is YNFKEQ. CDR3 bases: TGTGCCAGCAGCCACCTGGACACTGAAGCTTTCTTT. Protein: CASSHLDTEAFF.

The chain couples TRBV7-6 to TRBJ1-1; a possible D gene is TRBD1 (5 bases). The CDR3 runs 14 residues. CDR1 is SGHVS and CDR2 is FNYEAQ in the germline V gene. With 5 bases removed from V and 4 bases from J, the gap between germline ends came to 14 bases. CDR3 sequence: CASSNLGDGTEAFF. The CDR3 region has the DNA TGTGCCAGCAGCAATCTGGGGGACGGCACTGAAGCTTTCTTT.

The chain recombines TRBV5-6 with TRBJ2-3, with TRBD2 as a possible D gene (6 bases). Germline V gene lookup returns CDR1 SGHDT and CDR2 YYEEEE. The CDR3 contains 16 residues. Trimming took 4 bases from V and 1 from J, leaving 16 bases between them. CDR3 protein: CASSLRATGGTDTQYF. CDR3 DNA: TGTGCCAGCAGCCTTCGGGCGACGGGGGGCACAGATACGCAGTATTTT.